The entry that follows covers one T cell receptor (beta chain) sequence. Its antigen remains unidentified. This sample was taken from a study of cytomegalovirus exposure and HLA in healthy donors. Study results and caveats: Productive status was seen about 87% or about 30% of the time for most TCR beta V segments in an earlier analysis. Later analysis reportedly placed an Asian-associated ancestry cluster below the approximately 700-donor mean in N-insertions.

The study ran its PCR with 60 Vbeta and 13 Jbeta primers. Clones were read by immunoSEQ multiplex PCR, and TCRdb kept only the in-frame ones, dropping some. Found here are 150,000 to 200,000 clones, roughly 80% of them singletons; the top ten hold more than 1.5%. The V and J ends lost 2 bases and 7 bases respectively, with 9 bases between them. Germline-derived CDR1 and CDR2 are MNHNS and SASEGT. CDR3 size: 12 residues. Sample: PBMCs. This chain connects TRBV6-1 to TRBJ2-7, with D unclear. The clonotype was recovered from a human donor in good health. This chain's CDR3 is CASSETRLEQYF. For the CDR3, the DNA is TGTGCCAGCAGTGAAACAAGACTTGAGCAGTACTTC.